This T cell receptor (beta chain) was obtained from a study of cytomegalovirus exposure and HLA in healthy donors. TCRdb's table, derived via immunoSEQ multiplex PCR, lists solely in-frame clones and lacks some. The sample includes 150,000 to 200,000 clones, under 90% of them seen just once. The donors were members of the validation cohort, which comprised 120 subjects and was separate from the first cohort of some 680 subjects. Concerning this clone itself: Its specificity is unknown.

Study results and caveats: According to a later analysis, TCR clusters from the first cohort tended to co-occur in the roughly 130 validation repertoires. According to the study, roughly 160 TCR beta chains were cytomegalovirus-associated. The CMV antigen specificity of three CMV-associated chains was confirmed through in vitro analysis.

V lost 3 bases and J lost 4; bases outside the gene matches: 5. From germline, CDR1 is SQVTM and CDR2 ANQGSEA. The CDR3 runs to 13 residues. The V call is TRBV29-1, the J call TRBJ1-2; 7 bases fit TRBD1. The source of this sequence is a woman aged 18-29 years in good health and CMV-seropositive. The sample comprised PBMCs. The CDR3 loop is CSVDTGTAYGYTF. The CDR3 DNA follows: TGCAGCGTTGATACCGGGACAGCCTATGGCTACACCTTC. The full variable domain, its missing parts supplied by reference TRBV29-1 and TRBJ1-2, is SAVISQKPSRDICQRGTSLTIQCQVDSQVTMMFWYRQQPGQSLTLIATANQGSEATYESGFVIDKFPISRPNLTFSTLTVSNMSPEDSSIYLCSVDTGTAYGYTFGSGTRLTVV.